The source of this T cell receptor beta chain is a study of blood T cell repertoires in COVID-19. On the study more broadly: The United States, Italy and Spain provided the acute and convalescent COVID-19 samples. The cDNA or gDNA used as material had been derived from T cells, B-cell-depleted T cells, or PBMCs.

Authors' analysis steps: Amplification of reference gene primers was used by the study to estimate nucleated cell counts. Sequencing was performed with immunoSEQ multiplex PCR; in TCRdb, only in-frame clones are kept and a portion is missing. For V, J and clone size, that table is used; D and trimming come from the DNA. The sample comprises tens of thousands of clones, roughly 80% of which are singletons, and roughly 15% rests with the top ten. V dropped 5 bases and J dropped 3 bases, with 13 bases sitting between them. The CDR3 totals 14 residues. Germline lookup yields CDR1 MNHNY and CDR2 SVGAGI (reference sequence). This clone showed up just once.

The source of this sequence is a woman of 80 years or more with acute or convalescent COVID-19. The chain is built from TRBV6-6 and TRBJ1-1; D uncertain. Sequencing was performed on peripheral blood. The CDR3 loop is CASSKNPGYTEAFF. The CDR3 DNA follows: TGTGCCAGCAGTAAAAACCCCGGGTACACTGAAGCTTTCTTT.